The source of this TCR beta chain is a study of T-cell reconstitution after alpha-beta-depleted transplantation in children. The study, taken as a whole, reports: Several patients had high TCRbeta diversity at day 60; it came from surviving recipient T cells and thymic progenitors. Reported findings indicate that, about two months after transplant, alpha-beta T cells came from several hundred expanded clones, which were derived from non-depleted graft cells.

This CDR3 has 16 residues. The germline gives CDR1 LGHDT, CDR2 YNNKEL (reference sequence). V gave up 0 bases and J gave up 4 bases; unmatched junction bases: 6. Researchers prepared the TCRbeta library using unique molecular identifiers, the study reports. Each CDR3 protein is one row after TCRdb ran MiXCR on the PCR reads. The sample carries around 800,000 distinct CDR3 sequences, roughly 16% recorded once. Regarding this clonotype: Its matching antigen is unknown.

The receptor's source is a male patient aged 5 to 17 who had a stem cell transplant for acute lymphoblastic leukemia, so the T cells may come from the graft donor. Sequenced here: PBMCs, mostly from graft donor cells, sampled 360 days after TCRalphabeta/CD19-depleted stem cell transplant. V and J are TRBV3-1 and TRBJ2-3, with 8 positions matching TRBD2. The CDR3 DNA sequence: TGTGCCAGCAGCCAAGATCAAGCGGGAGCTCCAGATACGCAGTATTTT. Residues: CASSQDQAGAPDTQYF.